This TCR beta chain was found in a study of T cells in women clearing cervical HPV infection (dated by TCRdb to the late 2010s). Looking at the study overall: The cases were approximately 25 women with histologically confirmed HPV16-related CIN3 or worse, and 2 of these cases were invasive cancers. Cases and controls were matched on year of sample collection and on age within five years. HLA typing was available for only a few women, so HLA type could not be excluded as a confounder. Blood from cases was collected at the visit where the lesion was first found, while blood from controls was collected once the infection could no longer be detected. In the parent cohort, 10,049 women aged 18 or older were enrolled in Guanacaste, Costa Rica, during about 1993 to 1995 and then followed for roughly seven years. Cases had a median age of roughly 36 years and controls had a median age of 38, with no significant differences in baseline characteristics. Five blinded duplicates per group were added as quality controls, so that 60 or so samples were obtained: some 50 participants and some 10 replicates. An exploratory proof-of-principle case-control study, nested within the Guanacaste HPV Natural History Study in Costa Rica, was conducted to compare TCR repertoires across cervical HPV16 outcomes. Among cases, blood sampling occurred a median of roughly 160 days after lesion detection, with an interquartile range of about 85 to 200 days. Controls were 20 to 30 women whose single incident HPV16 infection cleared within 12 months without precancer or cancer developing.

What the research found in general, with its limitations: Cases had lower TRBV6-7 relative abundance than controls (0.11% versus 0.16%; Bonferroni P = 0.0008). The cross-sectional design could not show whether associations preceded infection or resulted from it; effector/memory subsets and HPV-specific T cells were not isolated. Because T-cell numbers per sample were unknown, differences in richness could reflect varying T-cell content rather than repertoire biology. Random forest classifiers that combined richness and V gene abundances separated cases from controls with an estimated AUC of 0.83. Significantly higher TCR repertoire richness was observed in CIN3+ cases than in controls across sequencing depths, whereas no difference in evenness was found.

With regard to this clone: Which antigen it targets is not known. Coverage ceases 3 residues before the CDR3 finishes, and the germline J gene fills in the end. The sample contains more than one DNA sequence encoding this CDR3.

Every participant had a single incident cervical HPV16 infection, and women with prevalent HPV16 infections were excluded. Cervical HPV DNA was detected with MY09/MY11 PCR, and genotyping was done by dot-blot hybridization. About 14 mL of heparinized blood were centrifuged, and the buffy coat was aliquoted, frozen at -30°C, then stored at -80°C. QIAGEN kits were used to extract genomic DNA from buffy coat specimens. Its CDR3 holds 13 amino acids, cysteine through phenylalanine. The CDR3 was read in part: 30 bases, with the frame set at base 1. CDR1 and CDR2, per the germline V gene, are SGHVS and FQNEAQ. The junction carries 6 bases between V and J, which are trimmed by 6 bases and 0 bases respectively. TCR beta CDR3 regions were amplified by multiplex PCR using the immunoSEQ assay from an average of 1200 ng genomic DNA per sample. Primer bias was corrected in the assay by using a complete synthetic TCR repertoire to establish an amplification baseline. Amplicons were sequenced on the Illumina platform. The published analysis was carried out like this. Error correction of the sequences involved clustering with frequency ratios plus a modified nearest-neighbor algorithm, after which the sequences were analyzed in the immunoSEQ Analyzer using IMGT gene definitions. TCR richness and evenness were averaged over 20 rarefaction repeats at each rarefaction depth, excluding samples with fewer sequences than the depth. Relative abundances of V, D and J genes were compared between groups using Wilcoxon rank sum tests, with FDR correction applied. An intraclass correlation of roughly 95% for TCR richness and an average of roughly 76% across 66 gene segments were obtained from the blinded duplicates. The source is immuneACCESS, and TCRdb retained only in-frame sequences with V and J called. Part of the clones is not carried over; for the studies checked, unresolved V genes explain less than half of this, and the remainder is unexplained. V and J calls and clone size are those listed in that table; D and trimming were worked out from the DNA. Per the sample table, the count is around 31,000 clones. The ten largest account for 4.3% of the sample.

The specimen was blood buffy coat. This receptor was taken from a woman between 18 and 75 years old with a cervical HPV16 infection that either progressed to CIN3+ or cleared (not recorded which). The V gene is TRBV7-8 and the J gene is TRBJ1-3; the D gene is unclear. The CDR3 loop reads CASRGYSGNTIYF. CDR3 DNA (partial): TGTGCCAGCAGGGGCTACTCTGGAAACACC.